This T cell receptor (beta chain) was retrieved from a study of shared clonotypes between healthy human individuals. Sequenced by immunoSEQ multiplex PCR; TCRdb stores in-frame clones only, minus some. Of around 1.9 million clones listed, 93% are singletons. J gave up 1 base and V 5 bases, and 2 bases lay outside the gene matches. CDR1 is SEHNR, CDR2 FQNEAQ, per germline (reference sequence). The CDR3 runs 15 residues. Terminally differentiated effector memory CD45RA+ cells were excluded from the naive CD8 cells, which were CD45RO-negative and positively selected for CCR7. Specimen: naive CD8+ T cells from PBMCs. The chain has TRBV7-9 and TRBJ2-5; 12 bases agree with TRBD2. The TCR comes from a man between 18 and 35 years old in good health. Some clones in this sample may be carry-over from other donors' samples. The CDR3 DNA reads TGTGCCAGCAGCCGACTAGCGGGAGTCCAAGAGACCCAGTACTTC. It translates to CASSRLAGVQETQYF.